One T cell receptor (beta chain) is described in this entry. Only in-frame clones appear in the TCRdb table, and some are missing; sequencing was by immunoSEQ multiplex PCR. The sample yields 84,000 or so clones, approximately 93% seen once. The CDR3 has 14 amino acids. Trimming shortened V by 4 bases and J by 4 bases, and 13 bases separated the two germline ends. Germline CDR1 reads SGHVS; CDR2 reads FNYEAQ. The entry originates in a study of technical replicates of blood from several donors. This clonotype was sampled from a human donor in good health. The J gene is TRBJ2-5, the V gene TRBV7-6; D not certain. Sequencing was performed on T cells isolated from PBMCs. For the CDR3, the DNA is TGTGCCAGCAGCTCCGAGCCATTTTCAGAGACCCAGTACTTC. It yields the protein CASSSEPFSETQYF.